The source of this T cell receptor (beta chain) is a study of CD4+ T cells in melanoma. Study-wide results and limits: A reported correlation linked neoantigen-specific CD4+ T cells to CD8+, macrophage and B cell function. Diverse differentiation states were reported for melanoma neoantigen-specific CD4+ T cells.

The method was immunoSEQ multiplex PCR; TCRdb's version includes in-frame clones alone and lacks a portion of them. The table has about 110,000 clones, about nine tenths seen once. Turning to this clone: What it recognizes is unknown.

CDR3 length: 11 amino acids. V was pared by 6 bases and J by 5 bases, with 9 bases between. Germline V gives CDR1 DFQATT, CDR2 SNEGSKA (reference sequence). The chain carries TRBV20-1 and TRBJ2-3; the D is unclear. Source material: peripheral blood. The clonotype was recovered from a human donor with melanoma. CDR3 nucleotides: TGCAGTGCCGCCCGTATAGATACGCAGTATTTT. Its protein is CSAARIDTQYF.